The 21 T cell receptor beta chains below were found in one sample sequenced in a study of cytomegalovirus exposure and HLA in healthy donors. It was with 60 Vbeta and 13 Jbeta primers that the PCR ran. Here immunoSEQ multiplex PCR was the method, and the copy in TCRdb shows in-frame clones only, minus some. The data show about 190,000 clones, 75% to 90% seen once. Sequencing was carried out using PBMCs. Receptors originate from a boy aged 2-15 years in good health and CMV-seronegative.

This chain connects TRBV9 to TRBJ2-2; no firm D call. From germline, CDR1 is SGDLS and CDR2 YYNGEE. CDR3 length: 14 residues. Trimming took off 0 bases at V and 1 base at J, with 4 bases between the two ends. DNA of the CDR3: TGTGCCAGCAGCGTAGTACAGAACACCGGGGAGCTGTTTTTT. It is translated as CASSVVQNTGELFF.

The chain recombines TRBV18 with TRBJ1-1, with a possible D match to TRBD1 (6 bases). In germline, CDR1 is KGHSH, CDR2 LQKENI. This CDR3 is 16 amino acids long. The V gene lost 6 bases and the J gene lost 4 bases, with 21 bases spanning the gap. The CDR3 coding sequence is TGTGCCAGCTCGTCGGCCGCAGGGGTGTTTGCCACTGAAGCTTTCTTT. It encodes CASSSAAGVFATEAFF.

V is TRBV19 and J is TRBJ1-5; tentative D call: TRBD1 (6 bases). Trimming removed 4 bases at V and 6 bases at J, with 16 bases between. Germline CDR1 is LNHDA and CDR2 is SQIVND (reference sequence). The CDR3 runs 15 residues. DNA for the CDR3: TGTGCCAGTAGTAATCGGGGGGAAGGGGGTCAGCCCCAGCATTTT. This codes for CASSNRGEGGQPQHF.

This clone was seen a handful of times. The V call is TRBV6-5, the J call TRBJ1-3, with a tentative D call TRBD1 (5 bases). The germline V gene has CDR1 MNHEY and CDR2 SVGAGI. The V gene lost 2 bases and the J gene lost 2 bases, with 7 bases spanning the gap. This CDR3 is built from 14 residues. CDR3 loop: CASSYKGTGNTIYF. The CDR3 DNA follows: TGTGCCAGCAGTTACAAGGGGACTGGAAACACCATATATTTT.

The chain's CDR3 is CATSRGSTSGTEQFF. The CDR3 DNA sequence: TGTGCCACCAGCCGAGGGTCGACTAGCGGGACTGAGCAGTTCTTC. The V and J genes are TRBV15 and TRBJ2-1, with 11 bases fitting TRBD2. The germline gives CDR1 LNHNV, CDR2 YYDKDF (reference sequence). V was pared by 5 bases and J by 9 bases, with 9 bases of the junction left unmatched. The CDR3 extends over 15 amino acids.

The chain carries TRBV7-3 and TRBJ1-3; a weak D match, TRBD1 (6 bases). Germline CDR1 reads SGHTA; CDR2 reads FQGTGA. V lost 5 bases and J lost 2, with 10 bases in between. The CDR3 covers 14 residues. The CDR3 nucleotides read TGTGCCAGCAGCATTACAGGGCCTGGAAACACCATATATTTT. Translating it yields CASSITGPGNTIYF.

CDR3 amino acids: CASSFQGGVPEAFF. The CDR3 region has the DNA TGTGCCAGCAGTTTCCAGGGGGGTGTGCCTGAAGCTTTCTTT. The chain employs TRBV28 and TRBJ1-1; 7 bases agree with TRBD1. Germline V CDR1 and CDR2: MDHEN, SYDVKM. The J segment lost 6 bases and the V segment lost 3 bases, leaving 7 bases of the junction unmatched. There are 14 residues in the CDR3.

The V gene is TRBV6-1, the J gene TRBJ2-5; 9 nucleotides line up with TRBD2. The CDR3 totals 14 residues. CDR1 is MNHNS and CDR2 is SASEGT in the germline V gene. After removal of 6 bases from V and 1 base from J, the junction contained 3 bases not matched to a gene. This CDR3 reads CASREGLAQETQYF. CDR3 DNA sequence: TGTGCCAGCAGAGAGGGACTAGCCCAAGAGACCCAGTACTTC.

This clone has more than one count but fewer than ten. The chain joins TRBV6-1 to TRBJ1-4, with no clear D. Germline V CDR1 and CDR2: MNHNS, SASEGT. V was cut by 7 bases and J by 10 bases, with 10 bases left in between. CDR3 size: 11 residues. The CDR3: CASNSGRKLFF. CDR3 sequence (DNA): TGTGCCAGCAATAGTGGGCGAAAACTGTTTTTT.

The J gene is TRBJ2-7, the V gene TRBV28, with 8 bases fitting TRBD2. J gave up 5 bases and V 6 bases, and 12 bases lay outside the gene matches. In germline, CDR1 is MDHEN, CDR2 SYDVKM. The CDR3 spans 15 residues. CDR3 in amino acids: CASRTASSGNHEQYF. CDR3 sequence (DNA): TGTGCCAGCAGGACCGCTAGTAGCGGGAACCACGAGCAGTACTTC.

This clone was counted once. The J gene is TRBJ1-1, the V gene TRBV25-1, with D unclear. Germline-derived CDR1 and CDR2 are MGHDK and SYGVNS. CDR3 length: 14 residues. The V and J ends lost 4 bases and 1 base respectively, with 10 bases between them. CDR3 nucleotides: TGTGCCAGCAGTGGTGGAGGTGGGAACACTGAAGCTTTCTTT. Its protein is CASSGGGGNTEAFF.

This clone occurred once. The chain has TRBV9 and TRBJ2-7, with D unclear. From germline, CDR1 is SGDLS and CDR2 YYNGEE. V shed 0 bases and J shed 2 bases, with 6 bases lying between them. The CDR3 runs 13 residues. This CDR3 reads CASSVDNTYEQYF. The CDR3 nucleotides are TGTGCCAGCAGCGTAGATAACACCTACGAGCAGTACTTC.

This clone appeared once. The V call is TRBV7-9, the J call TRBJ2-5; D gene unclear. Germline lookup yields CDR1 SEHNR and CDR2 FQNEAQ (reference sequence). The germline V and J ends were trimmed by 5 bases and 0 bases, with 4 bases remaining between them. This CDR3 region has 12 residues. CDR3 residues: CASSRDQETQYF. In DNA form, the CDR3 reads TGTGCCAGCAGCCGGGACCAAGAGACCCAGTACTTC.

V and J are TRBV7-2 and TRBJ2-2; D unresolved. The CDR3 spans 12 residues. Deletions cut 6 bases from V and 4 bases from J, with 6 bases between. Germline CDR1 SGHTA, CDR2 FQGNSA. CDR3 DNA sequence: TGTGCCAGCAGTCCATCCACCGGGGAGCTGTTTTTT. Its translation: CASSPSTGELFF.

The table lists this clone with a count of one. The chain recombines TRBV6-1 with TRBJ1-2; D is uncertain. Germline V gene lookup returns CDR1 MNHNS and CDR2 SASEGT. Trimming left V 2 bases short and J 4 bases short, with 8 bases between. This CDR3 has 13 amino acids. The CDR3 region is CASSENGFYGYTF. The CDR3 DNA reads TGTGCCAGCAGTGAAAACGGTTTCTATGGCTACACCTTC.

V and J are TRBV5-5 and TRBJ1-1; no firm D call. The CDR3 is 15 amino acids. V was clipped by 0 bases and J by 4 bases, with 13 bases between them. CDR1 is SGHKS and CDR2 is YYEKEE in the germline V gene (reference sequence). The CDR3 loop reads CASSLASVGSTEAFF. Written as DNA, the CDR3 is TGTGCCAGCAGCTTGGCTTCCGTGGGCAGCACTGAAGCTTTCTTT. Full variable domain (outside the CDR3, taken from reference TRBV5-5 and TRBJ1-1): DAGVTQSPTHLIKTRGQQVTLRCSPISGHKSVSWYQQVLGQGPQFIFQYYEKEERGRGNFPDRFSARQFPNYSSELNVNALLLGDSALYLCASSLASVGSTEAFFGQGTRLTVV.

V gene TRBV6-5 combines with J gene TRBJ2-7; a possible D gene is TRBD2 (6 bases). The germline V gene encodes CDR1 MNHEY and CDR2 SVGAGI. The CDR3 runs 14 residues. Trimming cost V 9 bases and J 3 bases, with 18 bases left between them. CDR3 sequence (DNA): TGTGCCAGGGGGGGTGCTACTACCAACTACGAGCAGTACTTC. Translating gives CARGGATTNYEQYF.

The V and J genes are TRBV7-9 and TRBJ1-1; TRBD1 might be the D (5 bases). The CDR3 spans 14 residues. V was trimmed by 7 bases and J by 4 bases, leaving 16 bases between them. The germline CDR1 and CDR2 sequences are SEHNR and FQNEAQ (reference sequence). CDR3 in amino acids: CASILGTGGTEAFF. CDR3 sequence (DNA): TGTGCCAGCATCCTTGGGACTGGCGGCACTGAAGCTTTCTTT. Complete variable domain (other parts from reference TRBV7-9 and TRBJ1-1): DTGVSQNPRHKITKRGQNVTFRCDPISEHNRLYWYRQTLGQGPEFLTYFQNEAQLEKSRLLSDRFSAERPKGSFSTLEIQRTEQGDSAMYLCASILGTGGTEAFFGQGTRLTVV.

This clone has more than one count but fewer than ten. The genes are TRBV18 and TRBJ2-7; maybe TRBD2 (6 bases). The CDR3 is 16 residues long. V was clipped by 3 bases and J by 4 bases, with 19 bases between them. Germline loops: CDR1 KGHSH, CDR2 LQKENI. CDR3 protein: CASSPRGTSGFYEQYF. The CDR3 nucleotides are TGTGCCAGCTCACCCCGCGGGACTTCGGGGTTTTACGAGCAGTACTTC.

This clone was counted once. V is TRBV6-6 and J is TRBJ1-2, with a possible D match to TRBD1 (5 bases). In germline, CDR1 is MNHNY, CDR2 SVGAGI (reference sequence). V shed 6 bases and J shed 0 bases, with 14 bases lying between them. This CDR3 contains 15 residues. The CDR3 DNA reads as TGTGCCAGCAGACAAGCAGGGCCGGCTAACTATGGCTACACCTTC. The encoded protein is CASRQAGPANYGYTF.

This chain links TRBV7-9 with TRBJ2-7, with 7 bases matching TRBD1. The germline V gene has CDR1 SEHNR and CDR2 FQNEAQ (reference sequence). This CDR3 has 14 residues. The junction had 7 bases not matched to a gene; V was cut back by 7 bases and J by 1 base. CDR3: CASNRPGQSYEQYF. CDR3 DNA sequence: TGTGCCAGCAACCGGCCGGGACAGTCCTACGAGCAGTACTTC.